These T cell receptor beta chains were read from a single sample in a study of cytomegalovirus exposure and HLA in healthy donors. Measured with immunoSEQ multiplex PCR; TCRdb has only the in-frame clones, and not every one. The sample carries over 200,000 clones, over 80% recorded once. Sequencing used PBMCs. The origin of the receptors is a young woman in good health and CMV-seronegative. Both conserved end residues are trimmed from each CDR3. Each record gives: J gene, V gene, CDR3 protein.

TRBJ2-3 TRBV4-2 ASSQAFGGAGSTDTQY
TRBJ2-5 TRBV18 ASSPEETQY
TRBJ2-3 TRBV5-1 ASRRSRGDTQY
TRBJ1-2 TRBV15 ATSRGVLDGYT
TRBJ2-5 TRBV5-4 ASSLRNSGRALETQY
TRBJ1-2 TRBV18 ASSPGTGLFNYGYT
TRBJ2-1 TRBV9 ASSVGGGASTYNEQF
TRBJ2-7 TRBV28 ASIPTGTGGFEQY
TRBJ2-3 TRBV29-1 SVDIRRAGDTQY
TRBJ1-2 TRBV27 ASSLWGTGRLYGYT
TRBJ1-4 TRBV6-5 ASSYEQGTNEKLF
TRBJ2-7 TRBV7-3 ASSWADSYEQY
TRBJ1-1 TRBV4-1 ASSQVPSLRTEAF
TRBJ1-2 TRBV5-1 ASSLEAGGEDGYT
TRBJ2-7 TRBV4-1 ASSQTGTGPEQY
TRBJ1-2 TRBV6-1 ASSSRGGLYGYT
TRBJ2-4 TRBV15 ATSPEQGASKNIQY
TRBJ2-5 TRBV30 AWSPSGGKETQY
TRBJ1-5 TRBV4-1 ASSQGDYSNQPQH
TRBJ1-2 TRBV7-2 ASSLVGGGNYGYT
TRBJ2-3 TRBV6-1 ASSVASGSVGTDTQY
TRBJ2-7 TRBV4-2 ASSQDRGYEQY
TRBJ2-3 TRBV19 ASSRTQAAADTQY
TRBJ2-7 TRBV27 ASSSPGQGFYEQY
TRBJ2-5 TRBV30 AWSSGRWVSETQY
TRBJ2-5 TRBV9 ASSPGGTSGVETQY
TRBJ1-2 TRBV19 ASRGPRGARGYT
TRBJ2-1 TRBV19 ASSMGTVTYNEQF
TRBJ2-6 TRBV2 ASKVSGANVLT
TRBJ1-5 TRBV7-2 ASSLGPLSQPQH
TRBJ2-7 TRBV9 ASSEGTSGNYEQY
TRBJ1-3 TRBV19 ASRVGRGSGNTIY
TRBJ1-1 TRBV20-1 SAREGTEAF
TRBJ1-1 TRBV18 ASSRDRLNTEAF
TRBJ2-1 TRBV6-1 ASLPGDTSYNEQF
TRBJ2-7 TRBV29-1 SAGLAALEQY
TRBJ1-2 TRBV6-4 ASSEGGGQGLYGYT
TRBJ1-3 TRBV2 ASNDRDSIGNTIY
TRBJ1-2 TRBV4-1 ASSQQGWGAWGYGYT
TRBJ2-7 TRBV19 ASSWSSGTYEQY
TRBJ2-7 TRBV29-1 SVSGTSGQSSYEQY
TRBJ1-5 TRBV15 ATSRSRDRYPGQPQH
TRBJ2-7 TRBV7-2 ASSLVGGSYEQY
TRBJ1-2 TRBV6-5 ASRRGRGGYT
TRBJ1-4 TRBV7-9 ASSPPVGEKLF
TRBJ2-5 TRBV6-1 ASSEVGGRGTQY